This record looks at one T cell receptor beta chain sequence and its context. Its binding antigen is unknown. There are no base qualities to consult, and no much larger clone falls within one base. The germline V gene provides CDR1 SGHVS and CDR2 FQNEAQ. V was cut back by 5 bases and J by 4 bases, leaving a gap of 18 bases between them. From cysteine to phenylalanine, the CDR3 is 15 amino acids long. This entry keeps only the CDR3 DNA: 45 bases, framed from base 1. This specimen belongs to a study of cytomegalovirus exposure and HLA in healthy donors (dated by TCRdb to about 2017). Some background on the complete study: According to an earlier analysis of 587 of the donors, roughly 180 million T cells yielded 117 million unique TCR beta sequences and 276 Gb of sequence data. Both class I and class II loci were covered by HLA typing, at four-digit resolution. Among under 450 genotyped donors of the cohort, an average of around 240,000 unique TCR beta nucleotide sequences were sequenced per donor, around 20% of them non-productive. A separate validation cohort of 100 to 150 different subjects was used in addition to the roughly 700-subject first cohort. The study aimed to test whether cataloging public T cell receptors could reveal signatures of past pathogen exposure. Donor age, sex, ethnicity and CMV serostatus were collected together with the repertoire data. A later genetic analysis took genome-wide SNP genotypes for about 55% of the 666 donors and used that subset as a discovery cohort. Several DR-DQ haplotypes were handled as single units for association and clustering, since linkage in the cohort was strong. The number of typed donors differed by locus: about 629-630 for A, B, C, DRB1 and DQB1; 500 to 550 for DQA1; 606 for DPA1; and roughly 490 for DPB1. Of the 300 to 400 genotyped donors, approximately 83% fell in the genetic ancestry cluster associated with self-reported Caucasian donors. A later analysis re-analyzed previously published TCR beta repertoires from 650 to 800 donors and added high-resolution HLA genotyping to study TCR occurrence patterns. In the later analysis, no new phenotypic data were used to find candidate immune exposures; instead, reliance was placed on TCR beta sequences and their occurrence across donors. Roughly 320 gigabases of sequencing data and 91 million or so unique TCR sequences made up an early release that covered 500 to 650 HLA-typed donors. The study used immunosequencing to profile the T cell repertoires of approximately 690 subjects and linked those repertoires to cytomegalovirus serostatus. To predict cytomegalovirus infection status, the study combined high-throughput TCR immunosequencing, statistical association of individual TCRs with disease status, and machine learning. To decide whether each TCR beta V gene segment behaved as functional or pseudogenic, an earlier analysis of some 600 of the donors relied on high-throughput TCR beta sequencing. All discovery cohort repertoires had been generated on a single sequencing platform. The paper's findings and limits, for the study overall: Across donors, most TCR sequences were observed very rarely, whereas some public TCRs were present in many individuals. Correlated functional status among segregating V segments might reflect linkage disequilibrium, but an unknown experimental factor could not be ruled out. A cluster of highly shared sequence variants was judged likely to be a technical artifact of the sequencing pipeline. Because counts were too low, roughly 18 rarely observed V segments, including chromosome 9 orphons, were left out of the earlier analysis of about 620 of the donors. The 87-base-pair reads could not distinguish some IMGT-functional V segments, including TRBV6-2 and TRBV6-3, so those segments were excluded. The presence/absence analyses assumed that sequencing depth was roughly uniform across donors, and that assumption may not be true. Three of the identified cytomegalovirus-associated TCR beta chains were confirmed in vitro to be specific for cytomegalovirus antigens. In a later analysis, HLA-associated TCR beta chains showed more clonal expansion and lower generation probabilities than non-associated chains that were equally common. A later analysis associated 15,000 or so TCR beta sequences with specific HLA alleles at a false discovery rate of 0.05. A later analysis reported that several top co-occurrence clusters appeared linked to parvovirus B19, influenza, CMV and Epstein-Barr virus. Because HLA typing was unavailable for some donors at each locus, only the typed subset was used in association tests. For the cohort, immune exposure information was limited to CMV serostatus. A further reported finding was that TCR beta sequences accurately predicted the HLA-A and HLA-B alleles for most subjects in the first cohort. The authors suggested that the approach could potentially be generalized to other disease states and immunological phenotypes. In this cohort, only TCR beta chains were sequenced, and detectable features were limited by the absence of alpha or paired-chain data. In both the original and validation cohorts, the classifier was reported to diagnose cytomegalovirus status with high specificity and sensitivity. In a later genetic analysis, a missense DCLRE1C variant was associated with V-gene and J-gene trimming of TCR beta chains, and the association was replicated in an independent cohort. In a later genetic analysis, fewer N-insertions in productive TCRs were reported among donors in an Asian-associated ancestry cluster than the approximately 710-donor mean. A total of fewer than 200 TCR beta chains were listed by the study as associated with cytomegalovirus. Assigning TCR associations to individual alleles was difficult when HLA alleles, especially DR and DQ, strongly co-occurred. According to a later analysis, most CMV-associated TCR beta chains appeared to be HLA-restricted, and the HLA associations seemed to be driven largely by CMV exposure. In an earlier analysis of around 600 of the donors, most TCR beta V segments were observed in productive rearrangements about 90% or about 30% of the time, broadly matching IMGT annotations. In a later analysis, the rate of TCR association differed among HLA loci, with DRB1 alleles having the most associated TCRs and HLA-C alleles having the fewest.

Libraries were built with the immunoSEQ multiplex PCR assay. A mixture of 60 forward primers for TCR Vbeta segments and 13 reverse primers for TCR Jbeta segments was used in the multiplex PCR. A multiplex PCR assay on genomic DNA amplified the CDR3 region of rearranged TCR beta genes. Amplified TCR beta libraries were sequenced as 87-base-pair reads on the Illumina HiSeq System. Per the original workflow: In a later analysis, some 80 million unique TCR beta chains were counted across the 500 to 700 repertoires, and roughly 11 million of these chains were shared by at least two donors. A nearest-neighbor algorithm error-corrected the raw reads and collapsed the reads into unique sequences, merging closely related sequences to remove PCR and sequencing errors. CDR3 sequences were aligned to IMGT reference sequences to assign V, D and J gene segments. For a sequence to be retained, a match of at least six nucleotides was required to both a V gene segment and a J gene segment. A rearrangement counted as productive if the CDR3 had no stop codons and remained in frame with V and J, and every other rearrangement counted as non-productive. Following IMGT convention, CDR3 was defined as the stretch from the second conserved V-encoded cysteine to the conserved J-encoded phenylalanine. Sequences without an unambiguous match to a single V gene segment were excluded from the earlier analysis of a few hundred of the donors. In an earlier analysis of some 590 of the donors, a V segment was called functional when productive rearrangements were above 56.7%, and segregating when the standard deviation between donors exceeded 5%. To diagnose cytomegalovirus status from the catalog of TCR beta chain sequences, a statistical classification framework was built. In a later analysis, TCR nucleotide sequences were compared against IMGT/GENE-DB human TR gene sequences so that V and J genes could be assigned. In a later analysis, CDR3 sequences and most-parsimonious VDJ recombination scenarios were assigned using the TCRdist pipeline. In a later analysis, every TCR beta chain was defined by the combination of its CDR3 amino acid sequence and its V-gene family, and reads without a unique V-gene family were dropped. To address suspected cross-contamination and a sequencing artifact, a later analysis removed approximately 600 highly shared, low-generation-probability nucleotide sequences. In a later analysis, a clonal expansion index for each public chain was calculated from normalized within-repertoire ranks of inferred template counts. In a later analysis, generation probabilities were computed with a VDJ recombination model fitted to out-of-frame rearrangements, and the resulting probabilities were checked against IGoR. Hypergeometric tests were used in a later analysis to score TCR-TCR, TCR-HLA and TCR-CMV co-occurrence, with a repertoire-size bias correction applied to the TCR pairs. A later analysis estimated false discovery rates by permuting HLA or CMV assignments 20 times. In a later analysis, co-occurring TCRs were grouped using DBSCAN, with TCRdist sequence similarity added in when clustering inside HLA-allele-positive subsets. For co-occurrence clustering, repertoires with fewer than 30,000 or more than 120,000 public chains were excluded, along with about five repertoires with anomalous nucleotide sharing. TCRdb's version of the immuneACCESS table is confined to in-frame rearrangements and falls short of the full clone set. An unresolved V gene accounts for under half of the shortfall where checked; the remainder is of unknown origin. The DNA gave D and trimming, while V, J and clone size come from that table. The sample has about 140,000 clones on record, just under 85% of them singletons. 9% to 10% of the sample belongs to the ten largest clones.

The cohort comprised under 700 healthy bone marrow donors. At the time of sampling, every cohort member was nominally healthy, though immune exposures that went unrecorded were likely present. The donor was CMV seropositive and belonged to the group of over 250 seropositive cohort members. Every donor gave a peripheral blood sample, and the peripheral blood mononuclear cells from that sample were used for TCR beta sequencing. The Qiagen DNeasy Blood Extraction Kit was used to extract genomic DNA from the blood cell samples. This TCR derives from an older woman in good health and CMV-seropositive. Recombination linked TRBV7-8 to TRBJ2-7; TRBD2 is a weak D gene call, 5 bases matching. The sequenced material came from PBMCs. The CDR3 corresponds to CASSHGGREPYEQYF. The DNA is TGTGCCAGCAGCCATGGTGGGAGAGAGCCTTACGAGCAGTACTTC.